The sample holds one count of the clone carrying this T cell receptor beta chain. PCR used 60 Vbeta primers and 13 Jbeta primers. Sequencing was performed with immunoSEQ multiplex PCR; in TCRdb, only in-frame clones are kept and a portion is missing. The data contain 150,000 to 200,000 clones, roughly 85% of them singletons. This CDR3 is 14 amino acids long. Germline V gene data show CDR1 as SGHTA and CDR2 as FQGNSA. Trimming took off 4 bases at V and 3 bases at J, with 9 bases between the two ends. This entry is derived from a study of cytomegalovirus exposure and HLA in healthy donors. The chain couples TRBV7-2 to TRBJ1-4; no definite D call. The specimen sequenced was PBMCs. The clonotype comes from a man aged 45 to 65 in good health and CMV-seropositive. CDR3 amino acids: CASSSYAPNEKLFF. The CDR3 nucleotides are TGTGCCAGCAGCTCCTATGCCCCTAATGAAAAACTGTTTTTT. Based on the CDR3 plus reference TRBV7-2 and TRBJ1-4, the full variable domain is GAGVSQSPSNKVTEKGKDVELRCDPISGHTALYWYRQSLGQGLEFLIYFQGNSAPDKSGLPSDRFSAERTGGSVSTLTIQRTQQEDSAVYLCASSSYAPNEKLFFGSGTQLSVL.